The clone carrying this TCR beta chain was seen a single time. What it recognizes is unknown. The sample is drawn from a study of a mutant IDH1 vaccine in newly diagnosed glioma. Time point defined: week 47, end of study. Every vaccination contained 300 ug of the mutant IDH1 20-mer peptide and was paired with topical imiquimod. The repertoire was sequenced with immunoSEQ multiplex PCR; TCRdb's copy has only in-frame clones and lacks some. This table holds tens of thousands of clones, less than 70% found once. Germline V gives CDR1 MNHNY, CDR2 SVGAGI (reference sequence). This CDR3 contains 14 residues. With V trimmed by 6 bases and J by 2 bases, 6 bases remained unmatched.

The V gene is TRBV6-6, the J gene TRBJ1-2; 7 bases are shared with TRBD1. The TCR was taken from a man aged 35 to 55 with glioma. Some clones in this sample may be carry-over from other donors' samples. The source material was peripheral blood mononuclear cells (PBMCs), sampled from a glioma patient whose treatment included an IDH1 peptide vaccine. The CDR3 coding sequence is TGTGCCAGCAGCCCAGGGGGGGGAAACTATGGCTACACCTTC. The encoded protein is CASSPGGGNYGYTF.